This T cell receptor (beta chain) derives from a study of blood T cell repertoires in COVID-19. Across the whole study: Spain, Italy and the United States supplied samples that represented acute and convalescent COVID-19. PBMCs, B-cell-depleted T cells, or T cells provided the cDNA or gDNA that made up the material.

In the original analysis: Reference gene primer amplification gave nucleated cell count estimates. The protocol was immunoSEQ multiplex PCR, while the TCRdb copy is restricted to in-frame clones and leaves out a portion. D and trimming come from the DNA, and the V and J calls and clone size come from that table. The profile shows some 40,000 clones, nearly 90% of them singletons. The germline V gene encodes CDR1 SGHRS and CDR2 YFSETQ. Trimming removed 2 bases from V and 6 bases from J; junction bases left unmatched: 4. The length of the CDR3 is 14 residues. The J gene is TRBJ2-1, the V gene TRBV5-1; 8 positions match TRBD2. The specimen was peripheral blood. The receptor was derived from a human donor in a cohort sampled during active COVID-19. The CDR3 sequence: CASSFSGTSNEQFF. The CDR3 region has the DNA TGCGCCAGCAGCTTTTCCGGGACTAGCAATGAGCAGTTCTTC.